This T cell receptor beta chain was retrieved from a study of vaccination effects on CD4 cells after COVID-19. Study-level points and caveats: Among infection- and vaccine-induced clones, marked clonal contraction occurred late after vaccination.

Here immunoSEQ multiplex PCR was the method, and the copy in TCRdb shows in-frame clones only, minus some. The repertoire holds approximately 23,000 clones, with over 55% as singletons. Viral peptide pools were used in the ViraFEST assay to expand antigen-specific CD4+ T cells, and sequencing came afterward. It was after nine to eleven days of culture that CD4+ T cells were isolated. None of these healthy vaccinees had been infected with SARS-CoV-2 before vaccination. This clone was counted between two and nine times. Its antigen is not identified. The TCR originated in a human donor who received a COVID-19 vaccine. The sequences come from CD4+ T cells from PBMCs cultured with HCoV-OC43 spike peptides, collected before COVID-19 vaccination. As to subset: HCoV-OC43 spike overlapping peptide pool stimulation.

The CDR3 DNA sequence: TGCGCCAGCACCCTTTTGGGGGACCGCACTGAAGCTTTCTTT. It translates to CASTLLGDRTEAFF. The chain employs TRBV5-1 and TRBJ1-1; D may be TRBD1 (5 bases). The CDR3 sequence is 14 residues long. Trimming cost V 6 bases and J 4 bases, with 16 bases left between them. In germline, CDR1 is SGHRS, CDR2 YFSETQ.